The 7 T cell receptor beta chains in this list originate from one sample, sequenced in a study of T cells after yellow fever vaccination. TCRdb recomputed calls from the 5' RACE reads with MiXCR, one row per CDR3 protein. The sample contains a few hundred thousand distinct CDR3 sequences, approximately 4.5% of which appear only once. Material: PBMCs, obtained 15 days after the yellow fever booster vaccination. These receptors all come from a young man who received the YFV17D yellow fever vaccine.

The rearrangement uses TRBV12-3 or TRBV12-4 and TRBJ1-2; the match to TRBD1 covers 7 bases. Germline trimming cut 0 bases from V and 7 bases from J; bases unmatched to any gene: 8. The CDR3 runs to 15 residues. CDR3 DNA: TGTGCCAGCAGTTTAGCGGACAGGAGAAGGGTTGGCTACACCTTC. This sequence encodes CASSLADRRRVGYTF.

This clonotype appeared many times. This rearrangement joins TRBV6-5 to TRBJ2-7; D remains unclear. V lost 0 bases and J lost 8, with 11 bases in between. This CDR3 comprises 13 residues. Germline V gene lookup returns CDR1 MNHEY and CDR2 SVGAGI. CDR3 sequence reads: CASSYSTQGKQYF. Written as DNA, the CDR3 is TGTGCCAGCAGTTACTCGACCCAAGGGAAGCAGTACTTC.

This clonotype was observed many times. The V and J genes are TRBV7-2 and TRBJ1-1; 11 nucleotides agree with TRBD1. The V segment lost 7 bases and the J segment 11 bases; nucleotides outside the gene matches: 9. Germline V lookup: CDR1 SGHTA, CDR2 FQGNSA. CDR3 length: 13 residues. The CDR3 loop is CASIDRTGGLAFF. CDR3 bases: TGTGCCAGCATCGACCGGACAGGGGGCCTCGCTTTCTTT. Based on the CDR3 plus reference TRBV7-2 and TRBJ1-1, the full variable domain is GAGVSQSPSNKVTEKGKDVELRCDPISGHTALYWYRQSLGQGLEFLIYFQGNSAPDKSGLPSDRFSAERTGGSVSTLTIQRTQQEDSAVYLCASIDRTGGLAFFGQGTRLTVV.

This clonotype has ten or more counts. V usage is TRBV20-1 and J usage is TRBJ1-2, with D perhaps matching TRBD1 (5 bases). In germline, CDR1 is DFQATT, CDR2 SNEGSKA (reference sequence). The CDR3 totals 15 residues. Trimming took off 6 bases at V and 2 bases at J, with 19 bases between the two ends. CDR3 region: CSASGAGLTNYGYTF. The CDR3 coding sequence is TGCAGTGCCTCCGGGGCAGGGCTTACCAACTATGGCTACACCTTC.

The rearrangement links TRBV7-2 to TRBJ2-5; D may be TRBD1 or TRBD2 (6 bases each). Germline loops: CDR1 SGHTA, CDR2 FQGNSA. CDR3 length: 14 residues. Trimming removed 3 bases at V and 4 bases at J, with 12 bases between. Here the CDR3 reads CASSFEGGVETQYF. The CDR3 coding sequence is TGTGCCAGCAGCTTTGAGGGGGGAGTAGAGACCCAGTACTTC.

The sample holds many counts of this clonotype. V usage is TRBV13 and J usage is TRBJ2-7, with 10 bases lining up with TRBD2. Unmatched junction bases numbered 7, after V lost 5 bases and J lost 3 bases. Germline V gene lookup returns CDR1 PRHDT and CDR2 FYEKMQ (reference sequence). The CDR3 runs to 15 residues. The CDR3 spells CASSPSPSGGYEQYF. CDR3 sequence (DNA): TGTGCCAGCAGCCCAAGCCCTAGCGGGGGCTACGAGCAGTACTTC. The complete variable domain, with remaining parts taken from reference TRBV13 and TRBJ2-7, reads AAGVIQSPRHLIKEKRETATLKCYPIPRHDTVYWYQQGPGQDPQFLISFYEKMQSDKGSIPDRFSAQQFSDYHSELNMSSLELGDSALYFCASSPSPSGGYEQYFGPGTRLTVT.

This clonotype was seen many times. V usage is TRBV9 and J usage is TRBJ2-3; possibly TRBD1 or TRBD2 for D (5 bases each). Trimming took off 2 bases at V and 2 bases at J, with 9 bases between the two ends. Germline V gene data show CDR1 as SGDLS and CDR2 as YYNGEE. CDR3 length: 14 residues. The CDR3 DNA follows: TGTGCCAGCAGCGTTATCGGGACCACAGATACGCAGTATTTT. Amino acid sequence: CASSVIGTTDTQYF.